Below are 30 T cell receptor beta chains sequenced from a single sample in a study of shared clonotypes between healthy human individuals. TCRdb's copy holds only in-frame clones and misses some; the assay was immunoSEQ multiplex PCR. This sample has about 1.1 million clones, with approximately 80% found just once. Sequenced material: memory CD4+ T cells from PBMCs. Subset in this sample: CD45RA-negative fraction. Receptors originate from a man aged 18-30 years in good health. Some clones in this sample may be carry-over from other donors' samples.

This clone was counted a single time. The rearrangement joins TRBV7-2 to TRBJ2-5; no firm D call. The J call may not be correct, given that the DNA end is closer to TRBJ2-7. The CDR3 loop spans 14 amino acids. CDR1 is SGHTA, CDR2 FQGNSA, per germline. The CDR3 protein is CASSLGPASYEQYF. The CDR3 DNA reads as TGTGCCAGCAGCTTGGGCCCTGCTTCCTACGAGCAGTACTTC.

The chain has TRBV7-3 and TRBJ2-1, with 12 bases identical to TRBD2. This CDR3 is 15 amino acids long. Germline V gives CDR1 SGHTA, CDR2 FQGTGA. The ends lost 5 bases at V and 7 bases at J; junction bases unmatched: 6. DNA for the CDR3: TGTGCCAGCAGCCAGACTAGCGGGAGATTAAATGAGCAGTTCTTC. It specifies CASSQTSGRLNEQFF. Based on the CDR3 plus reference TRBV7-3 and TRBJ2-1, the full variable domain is GAGVSQTPSNKVTEKGKYVELRCDPISGHTALYWYRQSLGQGPEFLIYFQGTGAADDSGLPNDRFFAVRPEGSVSTLKIQRTERGDSAVYLCASSQTSGRLNEQFFGPGTRLTVL.

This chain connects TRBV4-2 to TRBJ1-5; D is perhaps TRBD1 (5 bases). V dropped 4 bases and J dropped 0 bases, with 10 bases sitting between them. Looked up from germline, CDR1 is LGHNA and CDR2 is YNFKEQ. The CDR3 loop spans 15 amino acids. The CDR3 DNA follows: TGTGCCAGCAGCCCCCAGGGTGCTAGCAATCAGCCCCAGCATTTT. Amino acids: CASSPQGASNQPQHF.

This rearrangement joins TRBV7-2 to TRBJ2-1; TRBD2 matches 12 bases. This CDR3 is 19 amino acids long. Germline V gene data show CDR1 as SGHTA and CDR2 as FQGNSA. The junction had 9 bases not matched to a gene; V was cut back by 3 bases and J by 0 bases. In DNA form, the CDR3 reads TGTGCCAGCAGCTTCAGGGCTAGCGGGAGGGCCAGCTCCTACAATGAGCAGTTCTTC. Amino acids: CASSFRASGRASSYNEQFF.

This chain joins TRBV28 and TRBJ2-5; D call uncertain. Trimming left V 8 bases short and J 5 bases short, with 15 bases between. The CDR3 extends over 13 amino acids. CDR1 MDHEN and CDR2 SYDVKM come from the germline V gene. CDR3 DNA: TGTGCCAGCTCCTCTCTGGGGTTGGAGACCCAGTACTTC. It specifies CASSSLGLETQYF.

The CDR3 nucleotides read TGTGCCGGCGACCGGACTAGCGGGAGTCTAGAGACCCAGTACTTC. This translates into CAGDRTSGSLETQYF. The chain uses TRBV7-9 and TRBJ2-5, with TRBD2 matching 13 bases. Trimming removed 11 bases from V and 4 bases from J; junction bases left unmatched: 10. This CDR3 region has 15 residues. Germline lookup yields CDR1 SEHNR and CDR2 FQNEAQ (reference sequence).

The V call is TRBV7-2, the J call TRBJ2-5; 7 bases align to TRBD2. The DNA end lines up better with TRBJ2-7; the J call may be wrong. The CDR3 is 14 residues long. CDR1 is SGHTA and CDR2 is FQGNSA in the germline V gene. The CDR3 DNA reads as TGTGCCAGCAGCTTAGGAGCGGGACCCTACGAGCAGTACTTC. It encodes CASSLGAGPYEQYF.

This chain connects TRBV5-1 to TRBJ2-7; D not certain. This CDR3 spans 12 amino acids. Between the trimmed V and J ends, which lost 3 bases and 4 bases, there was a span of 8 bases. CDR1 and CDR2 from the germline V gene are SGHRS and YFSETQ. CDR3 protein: CASSSTEYEQYF. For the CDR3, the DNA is TGCGCCAGCAGCTCAACGGAGTACGAGCAGTACTTC.

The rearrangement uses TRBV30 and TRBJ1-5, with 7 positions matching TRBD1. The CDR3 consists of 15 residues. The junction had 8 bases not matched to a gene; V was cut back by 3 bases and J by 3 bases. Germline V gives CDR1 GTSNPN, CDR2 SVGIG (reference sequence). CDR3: CAWSPRDRLNQPQHF. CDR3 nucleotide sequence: TGTGCCTGGAGCCCAAGGGACAGACTCAATCAGCCCCAGCATTTT.

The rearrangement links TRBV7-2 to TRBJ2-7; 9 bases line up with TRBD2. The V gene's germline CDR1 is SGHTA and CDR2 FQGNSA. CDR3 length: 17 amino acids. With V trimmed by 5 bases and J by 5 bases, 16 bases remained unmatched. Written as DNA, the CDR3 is TGTGCCAGCAGCCTCCTGGGTGTGGCGGGAGGGCCCGACGAGCAGTACTTC. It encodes CASSLLGVAGGPDEQYF.

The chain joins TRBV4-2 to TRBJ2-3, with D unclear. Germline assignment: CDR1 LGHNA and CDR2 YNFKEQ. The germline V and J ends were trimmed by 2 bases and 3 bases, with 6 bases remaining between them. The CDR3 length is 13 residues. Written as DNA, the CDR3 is TGTGCCAGCAGCCAATCTTTGACAGATACGCAGTATTTT. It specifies CASSQSLTDTQYF.

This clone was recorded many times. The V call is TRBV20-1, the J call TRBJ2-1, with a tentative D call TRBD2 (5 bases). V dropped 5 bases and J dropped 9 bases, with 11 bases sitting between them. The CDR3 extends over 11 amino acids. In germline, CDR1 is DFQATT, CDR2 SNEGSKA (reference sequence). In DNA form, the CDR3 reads TGCAGTGCTCGTGACTACCGTGAGCAGTTCTTC. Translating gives CSARDYREQFF.

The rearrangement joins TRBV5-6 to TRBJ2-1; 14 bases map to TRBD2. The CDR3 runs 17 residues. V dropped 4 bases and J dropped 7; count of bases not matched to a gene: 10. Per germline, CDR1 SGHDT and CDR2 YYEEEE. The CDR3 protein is CASSRPGLAGATNEQFF. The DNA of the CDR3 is TGTGCCAGCAGCAGGCCGGGACTAGCGGGAGCTACGAATGAGCAGTTCTTC. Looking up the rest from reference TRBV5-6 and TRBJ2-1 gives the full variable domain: DAGVTQSPTHLIKTRGQQVTLRCSPKSGHDTVSWYQQALGQGPQFIFQYYEEEERQRGNFPDRFSGHQFPNYSSELNVNALLLGDSALYLCASSRPGLAGATNEQFFGPGTRLTVL.

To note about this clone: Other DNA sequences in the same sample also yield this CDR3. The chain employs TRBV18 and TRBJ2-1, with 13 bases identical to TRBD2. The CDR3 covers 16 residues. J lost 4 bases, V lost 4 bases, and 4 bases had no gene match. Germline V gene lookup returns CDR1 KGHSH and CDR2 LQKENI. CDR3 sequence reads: CASSHGLAGAYNEQFF. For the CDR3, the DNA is TGTGCCAGCTCACATGGACTAGCGGGAGCTTACAATGAGCAGTTCTTC.

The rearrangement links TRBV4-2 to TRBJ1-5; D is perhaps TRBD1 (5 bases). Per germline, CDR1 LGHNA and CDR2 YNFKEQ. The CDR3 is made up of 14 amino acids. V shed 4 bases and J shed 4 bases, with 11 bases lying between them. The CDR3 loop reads CASSPTERNQPQHF. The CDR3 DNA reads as TGTGCCAGCAGCCCGACAGAGAGGAATCAGCCCCAGCATTTT.

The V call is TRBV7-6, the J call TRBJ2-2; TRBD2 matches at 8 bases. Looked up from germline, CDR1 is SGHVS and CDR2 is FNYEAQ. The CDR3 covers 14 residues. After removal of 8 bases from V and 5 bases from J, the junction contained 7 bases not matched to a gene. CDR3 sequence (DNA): TGTGCCAGCCGAACTAGCGGAGCGACCGGGGAGCTGTTTTTT. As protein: CASRTSGATGELFF.

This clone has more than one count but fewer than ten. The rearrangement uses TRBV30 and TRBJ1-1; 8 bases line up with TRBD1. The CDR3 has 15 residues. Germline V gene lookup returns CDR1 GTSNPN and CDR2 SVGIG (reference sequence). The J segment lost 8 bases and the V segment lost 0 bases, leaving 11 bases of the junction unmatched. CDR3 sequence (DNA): TGTGCCTGGAGTGTCGTTGCAGGGGGCCGAGTAGAAGCTTTCTTT. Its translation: CAWSVVAGGRVEAFF. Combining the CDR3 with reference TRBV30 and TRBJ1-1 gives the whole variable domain SQTIHQWPATLVQPVGSPLSLECTVEGTSNPNLYWYRQAAGRGLQLLFYSVGIGQISSEVPQNLSASRPQDRQFILSSKKLLLSDSGFYLCAWSVVAGGRVEAFFGQGTRLTVV.

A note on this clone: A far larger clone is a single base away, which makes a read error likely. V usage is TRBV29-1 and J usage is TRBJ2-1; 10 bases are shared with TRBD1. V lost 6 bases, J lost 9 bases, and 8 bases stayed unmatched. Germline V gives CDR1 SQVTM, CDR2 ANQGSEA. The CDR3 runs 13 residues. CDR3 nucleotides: TGCAGCGTCGGGACAGGGGTGGTCAGTGAGCAGTTCTTC. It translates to CSVGTGVVSEQFF.

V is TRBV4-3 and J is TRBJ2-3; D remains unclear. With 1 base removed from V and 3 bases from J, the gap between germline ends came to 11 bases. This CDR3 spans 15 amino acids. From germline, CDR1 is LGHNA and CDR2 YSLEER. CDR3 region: CASSQVNHGTDTQYF. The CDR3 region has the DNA TGCGCCAGCAGCCAAGTCAACCACGGTACAGATACGCAGTATTTT.

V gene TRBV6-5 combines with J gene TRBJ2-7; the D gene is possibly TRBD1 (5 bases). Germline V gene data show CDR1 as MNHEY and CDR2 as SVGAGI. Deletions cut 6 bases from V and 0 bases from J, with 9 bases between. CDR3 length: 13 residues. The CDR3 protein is CASSTRVSYEQYF. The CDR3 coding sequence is TGTGCCAGCAGCACCAGGGTCTCCTACGAGCAGTACTTC.

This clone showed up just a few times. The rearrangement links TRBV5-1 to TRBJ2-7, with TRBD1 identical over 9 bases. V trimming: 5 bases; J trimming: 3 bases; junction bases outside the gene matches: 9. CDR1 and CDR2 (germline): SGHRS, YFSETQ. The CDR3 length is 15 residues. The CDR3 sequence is CASRPTYRGHYEQYF. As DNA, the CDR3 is TGCGCCAGCAGGCCAACCTACAGGGGGCACTACGAGCAGTACTTC.

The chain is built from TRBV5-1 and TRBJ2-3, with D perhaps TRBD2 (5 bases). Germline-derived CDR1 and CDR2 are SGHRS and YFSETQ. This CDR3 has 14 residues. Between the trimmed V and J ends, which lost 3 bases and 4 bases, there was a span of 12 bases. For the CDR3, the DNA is TGCGCCAGCAGCTGGGCAGGAGGACCAGATACGCAGTATTTT. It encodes CASSWAGGPDTQYF.

CDR3 in amino acids: CASSPGPPAGELFF. The DNA of the CDR3 is TGTGCCAGCAGCCCCGGCCCCCCGGCCGGGGAGCTGTTTTTT. The chain carries TRBV9 and TRBJ2-2; D unclear. Germline-derived CDR1 and CDR2 are SGDLS and YYNGEE. CDR3 size: 14 residues. V lost 4 bases and J lost 6, with 13 bases in between.

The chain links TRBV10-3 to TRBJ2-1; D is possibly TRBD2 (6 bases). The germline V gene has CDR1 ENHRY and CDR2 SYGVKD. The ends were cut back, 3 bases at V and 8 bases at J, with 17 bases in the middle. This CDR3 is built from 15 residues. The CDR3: CAISDRGSYVHEQFF. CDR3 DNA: TGTGCCATCAGTGATCGGGGGAGTTATGTCCATGAGCAGTTCTTC.

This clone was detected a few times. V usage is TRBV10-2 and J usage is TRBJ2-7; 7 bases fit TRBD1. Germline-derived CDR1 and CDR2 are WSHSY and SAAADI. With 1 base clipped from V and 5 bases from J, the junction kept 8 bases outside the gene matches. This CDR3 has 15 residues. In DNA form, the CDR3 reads TGCGCCAGCAGTGAGTACCAGGACAGGATCCACGAGCAGTACTTC. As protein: CASSEYQDRIHEQYF.

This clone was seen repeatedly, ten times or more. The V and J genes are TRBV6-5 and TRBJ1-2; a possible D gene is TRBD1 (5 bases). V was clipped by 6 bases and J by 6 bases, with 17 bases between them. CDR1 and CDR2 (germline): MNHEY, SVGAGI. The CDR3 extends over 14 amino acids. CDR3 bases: TGTGCCAGCAGGCCCTCAGACCCAGGGAATGGCTACACCTTC. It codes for CASRPSDPGNGYTF.

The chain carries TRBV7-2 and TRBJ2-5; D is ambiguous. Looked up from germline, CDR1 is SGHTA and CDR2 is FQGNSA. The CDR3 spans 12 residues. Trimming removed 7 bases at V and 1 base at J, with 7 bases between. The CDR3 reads CASTRSQETQYF. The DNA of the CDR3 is TGTGCCAGCACTAGGAGCCAAGAGACCCAGTACTTC.

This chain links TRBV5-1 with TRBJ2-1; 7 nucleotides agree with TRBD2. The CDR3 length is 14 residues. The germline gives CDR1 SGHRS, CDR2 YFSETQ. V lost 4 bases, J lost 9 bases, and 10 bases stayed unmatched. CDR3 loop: CASSLGGIGVEQFF. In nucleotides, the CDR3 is TGCGCCAGCAGCCTCGGGGGGATCGGTGTTGAGCAGTTCTTC.

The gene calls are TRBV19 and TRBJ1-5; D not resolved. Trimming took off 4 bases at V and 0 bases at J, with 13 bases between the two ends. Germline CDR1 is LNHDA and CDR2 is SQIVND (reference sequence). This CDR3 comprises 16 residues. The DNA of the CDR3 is TGTGCCAGTAGTAATGGGTCGATGAATAGCAATCAGCCCCAGCATTTT. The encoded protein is CASSNGSMNSNQPQHF.

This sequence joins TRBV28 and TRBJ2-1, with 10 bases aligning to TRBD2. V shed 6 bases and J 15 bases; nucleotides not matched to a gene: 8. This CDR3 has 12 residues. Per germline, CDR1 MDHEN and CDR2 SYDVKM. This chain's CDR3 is CASSTSGRAWFF. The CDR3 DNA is TGTGCCAGCAGCACGAGCGGGAGGGCCTGGTTCTTC.